A selection of T cell receptor beta chains follows, all from one sample in a study of T-cell reconstitution after alpha-beta-depleted transplantation in children. Via MiXCR, TCRdb re-called the PCR reads, giving one row per CDR3 protein. The sample comprises about 300,000 distinct CDR3 sequences, around 10% of which are singletons, and approximately 7% rests with the top ten. Specimen: PBMCs, collected before TCRalphabeta/CD19-depleted stem cell transplant. The receptors originated from a boy younger than two with acute myeloid leukemia, due to receive a stem cell transplant. Each CDR3 is given with its conserved first and last residue. D genes are given only for firm matches. Clone size is stated in some rows and not others, as once, few, many or a class when expanded.

15	TRBV20-1	many	NA	TRBJ1-4	CSARDHQGFYEKLFF	TGCAGTGCTAGAGATCACCAGGGGTTCTATGAAAAACTGTTTTTT
16	TRBV28	many	TRBD1	TRBJ2-1	CASSLEVGQRGGEQFF	TGTGCCAGCAGTTTAGAGGTGGGACAGCGAGGGGGTGAGCAGTTCTTC
14	TRBV7-2	NA	NA	TRBJ2-7	CASSQGPRPYEQYF	TGTGCCAGCAGCCAAGGACCCCGCCCCTACGAGCAGTACTTC
12	TRBV12-3/TRBV12-4	many	NA	TRBJ1-1	CASSSYNTEAFF	TGTGCCAGCAGTTCATATAACACTGAAGCTTTCTTT
16	TRBV12-3/TRBV12-4	many	NA	TRBJ1-6	CASSRLASSYNSPLHF	TGTGCCAGCAGTCGACTGGCCAGCTCCTATAATTCACCCCTCCACTTT
15	TRBV6-1	NA	NA	TRBJ1-1	CASSRPTDGNTEAFF	TGTGCCAGCAGCCGCCCTACAGATGGTAACACTGAAGCTTTCTTT
14	TRBV10-3	few	TRBD1	TRBJ2-7	CAISESRDRGGQYF	TGTGCCATCAGTGAGTCCCGGGACAGGGGCGGGCAGTACTTC
12	TRBV20-1	many	TRBD2	TRBJ2-7	CSAGLAIYEQYF	TGCAGTGCAGGACTAGCAATCTACGAGCAGTACTTC
13	TRBV5-1	many	NA	TRBJ2-3	CASSLQSTDTQYF	TGCGCCAGCAGCTTACAAAGCACAGATACGCAGTATTTT
17	TRBV4-2	many	NA	TRBJ2-6	CASSLGPITGGANVLTF	TGTGCCAGCAGCCTGGGACCGATCACTGGTGGGGCCAACGTCCTGACTTTC
18	TRBV7-2	NA	TRBD2	TRBJ2-3	CASSRFGTSGGPWDTQYF	TGTGCCAGCAGCCGTTTCGGGACTAGCGGGGGGCCGTGGGATACGCAGTATTTT
14	TRBV29-1	NA	TRBD1	TRBJ2-2	CSVVDRGGTGELFF	TGCAGCGTCGTTGACAGGGGTGGCACCGGGGAGCTGTTTTTT
15	TRBV7-9	few	NA	TRBJ2-5	CASSLVTVREETQYF	TGTGCCAGCAGCTTAGTCACCGTCAGGGAAGAGACCCAGTACTTC
14	TRBV29-1	many	TRBD2	TRBJ2-7	CSVEGLAGRYEQYF	TGCAGCGTTGAGGGACTAGCGGGAAGATACGAGCAGTACTTC
14	TRBV14	many	NA	TRBJ2-7	CASSPGRSYYEQYF	TGTGCCAGCAGCCCGGGACGGAGCTACTACGAGCAGTACTTC
16	TRBV4-2	few	NA	TRBJ2-7	CASSQDLSRGTYEQYF	TGTGCCAGCAGCCAAGATCTTTCCAGGGGAACCTACGAGCAGTACTTC
14	TRBV2	few	TRBD2	TRBJ2-1	CASSRTSTYNEQFF	TGTGCCAGCAGCCGGACTAGCACCTACAATGAGCAGTTCTTC
16	TRBV4-3	many	NA	TRBJ2-6	CASSHRQGTGANVLTF	TGCGCCAGCAGCCATCGTCAGGGAACCGGGGCCAACGTCCTGACTTTC
21	TRBV14	many	TRBD2	TRBJ2-1	CASSQRPLSRGLALPYNEQFF	TGTGCCAGCAGCCAAAGACCCCTATCTAGGGGACTAGCTCTACCTTACAATGAGCAGTTCTTC
13	TRBV5-1	many	NA	TRBJ2-3	CASRDGPTDTQYF	TGCGCCAGCAGAGACGGGCCTACAGATACGCAGTATTTT
13	TRBV20-1	NA	NA	TRBJ2-7	CSARTGPSYEQYF	TGCAGTGCTAGGACTGGACCCAGTTACGAGCAGTACTTC
14	TRBV12-3/TRBV12-4	many	NA	TRBJ1-2	CASSLAGAGGGYTF	TGTGCCAGCAGTTTAGCAGGGGCGGGTGGAGGCTACACCTTC
14	TRBV20-1	many	TRBD1	TRBJ2-5	CSARPWTGLKTQYF	TGCAGTGCTAGACCTTGGACAGGGCTTAAGACCCAGTACTTC
14	TRBV28	many	TRBD2	TRBJ2-1	CASSVLAGDNEQFF	TGTGCCAGCAGTGTCCTAGCGGGAGACAATGAGCAGTTCTTC
15	TRBV4-2	many	TRBD1	TRBJ1-2	CASSKAGTGSYGYTF	TGTGCCAGCTCAAAGGCTGGGACAGGGAGCTATGGCTACACCTTC
16	TRBV6-5	NA	NA	TRBJ2-1	CASSYWAASSYNEQFF	TGTGCCAGCAGTTACTGGGCAGCCAGCTCCTACAATGAGCAGTTCTTC
12	TRBV20-1	few	NA	TRBJ1-6	CSARNRVSPLHF	TGCAGTGCTAGGAACAGGGTTTCACCCCTCCACTTT
14	TRBV12-3/TRBV12-4	many	TRBD1	TRBJ2-2	CASSFWPGGGELFF	TGTGCCAGCAGTTTCTGGCCAGGGGGCGGGGAGCTGTTTTTT
13	TRBV7-8	NA	TRBD1	TRBJ2-7	CASSPDRAPEQYF	TGTGCCAGCAGCCCAGACAGGGCCCCCGAGCAGTACTTC
13	TRBV29-1	many	NA	TRBJ2-7	CSGLGGGSYEQYF	TGCAGCGGGCTCGGGGGAGGCTCCTACGAGCAGTACTTC
14	TRBV11-2	many	TRBD2	TRBJ2-3	CASSSWGAGYTQYF	TGTGCCAGCAGCTCCTGGGGAGCGGGGTATACGCAGTATTTT
17	TRBV7-2	many	TRBD1	TRBJ2-1	CASSRFHRGNAYNEQFF	TGTGCCAGCAGCCGTTTCCACAGGGGGAACGCCTACAATGAGCAGTTCTTC
18	TRBV6-2/TRBV6-3	few	NA	TRBJ2-5	CASSHTGTRIPYQETQYF	TGTGCCAGCAGTCACACGGGGACCAGAATTCCGTACCAAGAGACCCAGTACTTC
14	TRBV7-9	many	TRBD1	TRBJ2-7	CASSGRDRENEQYF	TGTGCCAGCAGCGGCCGGGACAGGGAAAACGAGCAGTACTTC
15	TRBV6-5	many	TRBD2	TRBJ2-5	CASSYAGLAGGPRYF	TGTGCCAGCAGTTACGCCGGACTAGCGGGGGGGCCCAGGTACTTC
18	TRBV5-1	many	TRBD2	TRBJ2-5	CASRNGLAGQRPQETQYF	TGCGCCAGCAGAAACGGACTAGCGGGGCAAAGACCGCAAGAGACCCAGTACTTC
14	TRBV7-3	many	TRBD2	TRBJ2-2	CASSLSGTTGELFF	TGTGCCAGCAGCCTAAGCGGGACGACCGGGGAGCTGTTTTTT
14	TRBV29-1	few	TRBD1	TRBJ1-1	CSAGGGQGDTEAFF	TGCAGCGCCGGAGGGGGACAGGGTGACACTGAAGCTTTCTTT
15	TRBV4-2	many	NA	TRBJ1-5	CASSQGGFSNQPQHF	TGTGCCAGCAGCCAAGGAGGGTTTAGCAATCAGCCCCAGCATTTT
15	TRBV28	many	NA	TRBJ1-5	CASSLWGKSNQPQHF	TGTGCCAGCAGTTTATGGGGTAAAAGCAATCAGCCCCAGCATTTT
15	TRBV11-2	many	NA	TRBJ2-2	CASRFEGFSGGELFF	TGTGCCAGCAGGTTCGAAGGGTTCTCCGGCGGGGAGCTGTTTTTT
14	TRBV7-9	many	NA	TRBJ2-5	CASSLMGGQETQYF	TGTGCCAGCAGCCTAATGGGGGGGCAGGAGACCCAGTACTTC
15	TRBV20-1	many	NA	TRBJ1-2	CSARDWDRGHYGYTF	TGCAGTGCTAGAGATTGGGATCGGGGTCACTATGGCTACACCTTC
16	TRBV6-2/TRBV6-3	many	TRBD1	TRBJ1-5	CASSYILLDRDQPQHF	TGTGCCAGCAGTTACATCCTCCTGGACAGGGATCAGCCCCAGCATTTT
16	TRBV7-2	NA	TRBD2	TRBJ2-1	CASSLWLAGPRNEQFF	TGTGCCAGCAGCTTATGGCTAGCGGGGCCCCGCAATGAGCAGTTCTTC
18	TRBV9	NA	TRBD2	TRBJ2-2	CASSVEVSGGDNTGELFF	TGTGCCAGCAGCGTAGAGGTTAGCGGGGGGGACAACACCGGGGAGCTGTTTTTT
15	TRBV7-3	few	TRBD1	TRBJ2-1	CASSFERTGNNEQFF	TGTGCCAGCAGCTTCGAACGGACAGGGAACAATGAGCAGTTCTTC
14	TRBV10-3	many	TRBD1	TRBJ1-2	CAISDPDRGYGYTF	TGTGCCATCAGTGACCCGGACAGGGGTTATGGCTACACCTTC